The 14 T cell receptor beta chains given below trace back to one sample, sequenced in a study of immune heterogeneity within non-small cell lung tumors. Template input, which was bulk tumor genomic DNA, totaled about 630 ng per sample. Several biopsies were spaced far apart within each primary tumor and obtained as surgery took place. The cohort was untreated, with newly diagnosed non-small cell lung cancer undergoing curative surgery. Multiplex PCR was performed with 32 V and 13 J primers, and it amplified TCR beta CDR3. MiXCR, applied by TCRdb to the multiplex PCR reads, yields one record per CDR3 protein. The data hold about 21,000 distinct CDR3 sequences, with around 28% observed a single time. Sequencing was carried out using lung tumor tissue. These TCRs come from a man in his forties or fifties with non-small cell lung cancer.

The chain carries TRBV4-2 and TRBJ1-1, with D unclear. Germline CDR1 is LGHNA and CDR2 is YNFKEQ. CDR3 length equals 14 residues. V was clipped by 0 bases and J by 5 bases, with 10 bases between them. CDR3 DNA sequence: TGTGCCAGCAGCCAAGAGGTGGGGAGGACTGAAGCTTTCTTT. It translates to CASSQEVGRTEAFF.

Notes on this clonotype: This may be a read error, as it is one base from a much larger clone. V is TRBV2 and J is TRBJ2-7; TRBD2 aligns across 13 bases. Germline CDR1 and CDR2: SNHLY and FYNNEI. With V trimmed by 7 bases and J by 10 bases, 10 bases remained unmatched. This CDR3 is 14 amino acids long. CDR3 sequence reads: CASTGLAGEGDQYF. For the CDR3, the DNA is TGTGCCAGCACCGGACTAGCGGGAGAGGGCGATCAGTACTTC.

This clonotype was seen a few times. V gene TRBV20-1 combines with J gene TRBJ2-1, with 14 nucleotides matching TRBD2. Trimming cost V 4 bases and J 9 bases; bases outside gene matches: 8. The CDR3 runs 15 residues. Germline assignment: CDR1 DFQATT and CDR2 SNEGSKA (reference sequence). For the CDR3, the DNA is TGCAGTGCTACTCCCCCGGGACTAGCGGGAGTTGAGCAGTTCTTC. Its translation is CSATPPGLAGVEQFF.

About this clonotype: A much bigger clone sits one base away, suggesting this may be a read error. The rearrangement uses TRBV12-3 or TRBV12-4 and TRBJ2-5; D is undetermined. V gave up 6 bases and J gave up 5 bases, with 13 bases separating them. The CDR3 sequence is 13 residues long. The CDR3 spells CASSTSTWETQYF. CDR3 DNA sequence: TGTGCCAGCAGCACATCTACGTGGGAGACCCAGTACTTC.

At least ten counts were recorded for this clonotype. One junction end disagrees with the germline gene, perhaps due to a read error. The J gene is TRBJ2-3, the V gene TRBV6-5; 7 bases match TRBD1. Germline V gene sequence: CDR1 MNHEY, CDR2 SVGAGI. This CDR3 is 16 amino acids long. CDR3 sequence: CASSYGWTGGTDTQYF. The CDR3 DNA reads as TGTGCCAGCAGTTACGGCTGGACAGGAGGCACTGATACGCAGTATTTT.

This clonotype was seen a single time. The chain is built from TRBV20-1 and TRBJ2-5; D perhaps matches TRBD2 (5 bases). CDR1 and CDR2 from the germline V gene are DFQATT and SNEGSKA (reference sequence). This CDR3 spans 14 amino acids. V dropped 5 bases and J dropped 2 bases, with 15 bases sitting between them. The CDR3 region is CSAFGPGGQETQYF. The CDR3 nucleotides are TGCAGTGCTTTCGGGCCCGGCGGGCAAGAGACCCAGTACTTC.

For this clonotype: This sequence may be a read error, since a much larger clone differs from it by one base. The chain has TRBV6-1 and TRBJ1-2; no firm D call. Trimming removed 9 bases from V and 3 bases from J, with 5 bases in between. Germline-derived CDR1 and CDR2 are MNHNS and SASEGT. The CDR3 sequence is 10 residues long. The DNA of the CDR3 is TGTGCCAGAGGAGACTATGGCTACACCTTC. Translating it yields CARGDYGYTF.

In regard to this clonotype: One end of the junction does not line up with germline, which may come from a read error. J is TRBJ2-3 and V is TRBV10-3; 12 bases fit TRBD1. Looked up from germline, CDR1 is ENHRY and CDR2 is SYGVKD. CDR3 length equals 17 residues. CDR3 in amino acids: CAISGTGGQYRTYTQYF. Written as DNA, the CDR3 is TGTGCCATCAGCGGGACAGGGGGCCAATACCGCACATATACGCAGTATTTT.

The chain is built from TRBV27 and TRBJ2-1; D remains ambiguous. Germline CDR1 and CDR2: MNHEY and SMNVEV (reference sequence). The germline V and J ends were trimmed by 7 bases and 2 bases, with 6 bases remaining between them. The CDR3 has 12 residues. DNA for the CDR3: TGTGCCAGCAATGGGCCCTACAATGAGCAGTTCTTC. Translated: CASNGPYNEQFF.

This clonotype came up a few times. The CDR3 here is CASSSRVSGANVLTF. In DNA form, the CDR3 reads TGTGCCAGTAGTAGCAGGGTGTCCGGGGCCAACGTCCTGACTTTC. This rearrangement joins TRBV19 to TRBJ2-6, with D possibly TRBD1 on 5 matching bases. Per germline, CDR1 LNHDA and CDR2 SQIVND (reference sequence). The ends were cut back, 4 bases at V and 4 bases at J, with 11 bases in the middle. This CDR3 has 15 residues.

This clonotype was picked up a small number of times. The chain employs TRBV20-1 and TRBJ1-6, with a tentative D call TRBD1 (5 bases). The CDR3 is 13 amino acids. Trimming removed 5 bases from V and 14 bases from J, with 19 bases in between. Germline CDR1 DFQATT, CDR2 SNEGSKA (reference sequence). The CDR3 loop is CSARIGAESTLHF. In nucleotides, the CDR3 is TGCAGTGCTCGAATAGGGGCTGAATCAACCCTCCACTTT.

This clonotype has only a few counts. The chain employs TRBV20-1 and TRBJ2-7; 7 positions match TRBD1. Germline trimming cut 3 bases from V and 3 bases from J; bases unmatched to any gene: 2. From germline, CDR1 is DFQATT and CDR2 SNEGSKA (reference sequence). This CDR3 contains 12 residues. CDR3 residues: CSASRQGYEQYF. Written as DNA, the CDR3 is TGCAGTGCTAGTAGACAGGGCTACGAGCAGTACTTC.

As to this clonotype: This CDR3 fails to terminate in the conserved phenylalanine or tryptophan, so it likely reflects a read error. The chain joins TRBV11-1 to TRBJ2-7; TRBD1 aligns across 8 bases. With 5 bases clipped from V and 5 bases from J, the junction kept 8 bases outside the gene matches. The CDR3 loop spans 14 amino acids. Germline CDR1 SGHAT, CDR2 FQDESV (reference sequence). CDR3 residues: CASSPLRGHHEQYL. CDR3 in DNA: TGTGCCAGCAGCCCACTCAGGGGGCACCACGAGCAGTACCTC.

For this clonotype: The junction departs from germline at one end; a sequencing error may be responsible. The V and J genes are TRBV25-1 and TRBJ1-4, with TRBD1 matching over 9 bases. This CDR3 spans 16 amino acids. CDR1 and CDR2 (germline): MGHDK, SYGVNS. The CDR3 loop is CAGSPTGQGSREKLFF. CDR3 DNA sequence: TGTGCCGGCAGTCCCACCGGACAGGGGAGTAGGGAAAAACTGTTTTTT.